One sample yielded the 26 T cell receptor beta chains listed below, sequenced in a study of T cells after yellow fever vaccination. A single record per CDR3 protein comes from TCRdb applying MiXCR to the 5' RACE reads. This sample has 200,000 to 300,000 distinct CDR3 sequences, with more than 6.5% found just once. Sequencing used CD4+ T cells sorted from PBMCs, obtained on the day of the yellow fever booster vaccination. The receptors come from a man aged 25-45 years who received the YFV17D yellow fever vaccine.

This clonotype was seen at least ten times. V and J are TRBV5-1 and TRBJ2-7; possible D gene TRBD2, 6 bases. V was pared by 3 bases and J by 1 base, with 17 bases between. The germline V gene has CDR1 SGHRS and CDR2 YFSETQ. This CDR3 is built from 16 residues. The CDR3 protein is CASSYSGTSLSYEQYF. CDR3 coding DNA: TGCGCCAGCAGCTACTCCGGGACTTCTCTTTCCTACGAGCAGTACTTC.

V usage is TRBV20-1 and J usage is TRBJ1-4, with 11 bases aligning to TRBD1. Germline V gene sequence: CDR1 DFQATT, CDR2 SNEGSKA (reference sequence). The CDR3 sequence is 14 residues long. V dropped 6 bases and J dropped 6; count of bases not matched to a gene: 6. CDR3 sequence (DNA): TGCAGTGCGAGGGACAGGGGGATCGATGAAAAACTGTTTTTT. Its protein is CSARDRGIDEKLFF.

At least ten counts were recorded for this clonotype. The CDR3 here is CAASANNYEQYF. CDR3 nucleotide sequence: TGTGCCGCATCGGCCAATAACTACGAGCAGTACTTC. V usage is TRBV24-1 and J usage is TRBJ2-7, with D hard to call. The CDR3 is 12 residues long. Deletions cut 12 bases from V and 3 bases from J, with 14 bases between. Germline V gives CDR1 KGHDR, CDR2 SFDVKD.

The chain uses TRBV28 and TRBJ2-6, with D possibly being TRBD1 or TRBD2 (6 bases each). The CDR3 is 17 residues long. The ends were cut back, 7 bases at V and 1 base at J, with 17 bases in the middle. Germline loops: CDR1 MDHEN, CDR2 SYDVKM. CDR3 nucleotides: TGTGCCAGCAACCGACGCCAGGGGACTTCTGGGGCCAACGTCCTGACTTTC. Protein product: CASNRRQGTSGANVLTF.

This clonotype was counted only a few times. The V gene is TRBV27, the J gene TRBJ2-7; D possibly matches TRBD1 or TRBD2 (6 bases each). Germline V gene sequence: CDR1 MNHEY, CDR2 SMNVEV (reference sequence). This CDR3 comprises 13 residues. Trimming removed 6 bases from V and 3 bases from J, with 12 bases in between. The DNA for the CDR3 is TGTGCCAGCAGGGGGGGCGCTGGCTACGAGCAGTACTTC. Residues: CASRGGAGYEQYF.

This clonotype was seen ten or more times. The chain employs TRBV7-8 and TRBJ1-2; D is unclear. CDR1 SGHVS and CDR2 FQNEAQ come from the germline V gene. With 5 bases removed from V and 4 bases from J, the gap between germline ends came to 8 bases. This CDR3 spans 12 amino acids. The CDR3 DNA reads TGTGCCAGCAGCCCACTTCTCTATGGCTACACCTTC. This encodes CASSPLLYGYTF.

This clonotype occurred many times. The chain is built from TRBV20-1 and TRBJ1-5; D possibly corresponds to TRBD1 (6 bases). V lost 6 bases to trimming and J lost 3 bases, with 12 bases between them. The CDR3 loop spans 13 amino acids. Germline CDR1 is DFQATT and CDR2 is SNEGSKA (reference sequence). The CDR3 loop reads CSATRGLNQPQHF. Here the CDR3 DNA reads TGCAGTGCCACCCGGGGGCTCAATCAGCCCCAGCATTTT.

This rearrangement joins TRBV30 to TRBJ2-5; 7 bases agree with TRBD2. Trimming cost V 1 base and J 0 bases; bases outside gene matches: 20. The germline V gene encodes CDR1 GTSNPN and CDR2 SVGIG (reference sequence). There are 20 residues in the CDR3. The CDR3 bases are TGTGCCTGGAGTGAGAGGTGGGAGGGACTTTTCTTTAAAAACCAAGAGACCCAGTACTTC. It encodes CAWSERWEGLFFKNQETQYF.

This clonotype came up many times. V gene TRBV20-1 combines with J gene TRBJ1-1; D is unclear. The length of the CDR3 is 14 residues. Germline assignment: CDR1 DFQATT and CDR2 SNEGSKA (reference sequence). Trimming stripped 1 base from V and 1 base from J, with 10 bases between. The CDR3 bases are TGCAGTGCTAGAGTCGGCGGACCGAACACTGAAGCTTTCTTT. It is translated as CSARVGGPNTEAFF.

This clonotype occurred a few times. V usage is TRBV20-1 and J usage is TRBJ2-5, with D perhaps TRBD1 or TRBD2 (5 bases each). Germline V CDR1 and CDR2: DFQATT, SNEGSKA (reference sequence). The V end lost 0 bases, the J end lost 5 bases, and 13 bases lay between the germline ends. This CDR3 comprises 14 residues. The CDR3 nucleotides are TGCAGTGCTAGAGAAGGGGCCGGGGACGAGACCCAGTACTTC. Protein sequence: CSAREGAGDETQYF.

This rearrangement joins TRBV5-4 to TRBJ2-1; possible D gene TRBD2, 6 bases. This CDR3 has 13 residues. Germline V lookup: CDR1 SGHNT, CDR2 YYREEE (reference sequence). The V gene lost 4 bases and the J gene lost 9 bases, with 14 bases spanning the gap. CDR3: CASSTTGSFEQFF. DNA of the CDR3: TGTGCCAGCAGCACAACCGGGAGTTTTGAGCAGTTCTTC.

The rearrangement links TRBV7-9 to TRBJ2-5, with 10 bases that match TRBD2. The germline V gene encodes CDR1 SEHNR and CDR2 FQNEAQ (reference sequence). This CDR3 has 15 amino acids. With V trimmed by 5 bases and J by 3 bases, 6 bases remained unmatched. The CDR3 reads CASSHGLAEKETQYF. In DNA form, the CDR3 reads TGTGCCAGCAGCCACGGACTAGCGGAGAAAGAGACCCAGTACTTC.

This clonotype has at least ten counts. The chain links TRBV20-1 to TRBJ2-5; 7 bases line up with TRBD2. The CDR3 is made up of 14 amino acids. Germline CDR1 reads DFQATT; CDR2 reads SNEGSKA (reference sequence). V shed 6 bases, J shed 4 bases, and the junction held 11 bases outside the gene matches. The CDR3: CSARISGIRETQYF. As DNA, the CDR3 is TGCAGTGCCCGAATAAGCGGGATTCGAGAGACCCAGTACTTC.

The J gene is TRBJ1-2, the V gene TRBV9; 9 nucleotides agree with TRBD1. This CDR3 has 18 amino acids. The germline gives CDR1 SGDLS, CDR2 YYNGEE. V trimming: 1 base; J trimming: 2 bases; junction bases outside the gene matches: 12. In DNA form, the CDR3 reads TGTGCCAGCAGCGTATTCCCGGGACAGGGAAACTACAACTATGGCTACACCTTC. Protein product: CASSVFPGQGNYNYGYTF.

In this sample, this clonotype turned up many times. The chain combines TRBV6-4 with TRBJ2-2, with TRBD2 matching over 8 bases. In germline, CDR1 is MRHNA, CDR2 SNTAGT. Trimming took 4 bases from V and 4 from J; bases not matched to a gene: 2. The CDR3 spans 14 residues. The CDR3 region has the DNA TGTGCCAGCAGTGCCGCGGGAGGCACCGGGGAGCTGTTTTTT. This gives the protein CASSAAGGTGELFF.

The rearrangement links TRBV6-2 or TRBV6-3 to TRBJ2-3, with D tentatively TRBD2 (6 bases). Per germline, CDR1 MNHEY and CDR2 SVGEGT. V lost 5 bases to trimming and J lost 0 bases, with 12 bases between them. The CDR3 totals 15 residues. The DNA for the CDR3 is TGTGCCAGCAGTAGAGCGGGCCGAAGCACAGATACGCAGTATTTT. Translating it yields CASSRAGRSTDTQYF.

The chain is built from TRBV6-2 or TRBV6-3 and TRBJ1-5; D not certain. V was trimmed by 5 bases and J by 6 bases, leaving 14 bases between them. CDR3 size: 14 residues. CDR1 and CDR2 (germline): MNHEY, SVGEGT. CDR3 nucleotides: TGTGCCAGCAGTCGGGGAGCCTGGCGTCAGCCCCAGCATTTT. It codes for CASSRGAWRQPQHF.

V and J are TRBV5-1 and TRBJ2-3, with a possible D match to TRBD2 (6 bases). The V end was cut by 0 bases, the J end by 0 bases, with 14 bases between. Germline CDR1 reads SGHRS; CDR2 reads YFSETQ. The CDR3 covers 17 residues. The CDR3 coding sequence is TGCGCCAGCAGCTTGGCCGGAAGCGGGCCCAGCACAGATACGCAGTATTTT. Its translation: CASSLAGSGPSTDTQYF. Together with reference TRBV5-1 and TRBJ2-3, the CDR3 gives the full variable domain: KAGVTQTPRYLIKTRGQQVTLSCSPISGHRSVSWYQQTPGQGLQFLFEYFSETQRNKGNFPGRFSGRQFSNSRSEMNVSTLELGDSALYLCASSLAGSGPSTDTQYFGPGTRLTVL.

This clonotype was recorded many times. The chain carries TRBV12-3 or TRBV12-4 and TRBJ1-1; 9 nucleotides align to TRBD1. The CDR3 extends over 12 amino acids. Trimming at V came to 6 bases and at J to 10 bases, leaving 6 bases not matched to a gene. Written as DNA, the CDR3 is TGTGCCAGCAGACCCCGGACAGGGGTAGCTTTCTTT. This sequence encodes CASRPRTGVAFF.

At least ten counts were recorded for this clonotype. V usage is TRBV5-6 and J usage is TRBJ2-1, with 15 bases lining up with TRBD2. The V gene end was trimmed by 4 bases and the J gene end by 9 bases; junction bases not matched to a gene: 11. The CDR3 has 17 amino acids. Germline values: CDR1 SGHDT, CDR2 YYEEEE. The CDR3 DNA follows: TGTGCCAGCAGCCTCTTTGGACTAGCGGGAGGGCTGGGTGAGCAGTTCTTC. Translation: CASSLFGLAGGLGEQFF.

The chain recombines TRBV5-1 with TRBJ2-7; TRBD1 aligns across 12 bases. J was trimmed by 5 bases and V by 4 bases; bases with no gene match: 10. The CDR3 sequence is 16 residues long. CDR1 is SGHRS and CDR2 is YFSETQ in the germline V gene. The CDR3 bases are TGCGCCAGCAGCCCTGGCGGGACAGGGGGCTTCAACGAGCAGTACTTC. Its translation is CASSPGGTGGFNEQYF.

This clonotype was observed many times. This chain links TRBV29-1 with TRBJ2-7; TRBD2 matches at 9 bases. CDR3 length: 12 amino acids. In germline, CDR1 is SQVTM, CDR2 ANQGSEA. J gave up 4 bases and V 5 bases, and 3 bases lay outside the gene matches. The CDR3 region is CSVRLAGYEQYF. The CDR3 DNA reads as TGCAGCGTTCGGCTAGCGGGATACGAGCAGTACTTC.

In this sample, this clonotype turned up a few times. The CDR3 here is CASSQGLAGSYEQYF. CDR3 sequence (DNA): TGTGCCAGCAGCCAAGGACTAGCGGGGTCCTACGAGCAGTACTTC. V is TRBV3-1 and J is TRBJ2-7; 11 bases fit TRBD2. Germline CDR1 and CDR2: LGHDT and YNNKEL (reference sequence). The CDR3 consists of 15 residues. The ends lost 1 base at V and 1 base at J; junction bases unmatched: 0.

There are many counts of this clonotype. In DNA form, the CDR3 reads TGTGCCAGCAGCGCTAGCCTCTCCCCTCGGGATACGCAGTATTTT. This translates into CASSASLSPRDTQYF. The chain couples TRBV9 to TRBJ2-3; D is possibly TRBD2 (5 bases). The CDR3 runs to 15 residues. V lost 3 bases and J 6 bases, leaving 17 bases between the germline ends. CDR1 is SGDLS and CDR2 is YYNGEE in the germline V gene. Full variable domain (rest looked up from reference TRBV9 and TRBJ2-3): DSGVTQTPKHLITATGQRVTLRCSPRSGDLSVYWYQQSLDQGLQFLIQYYNGEERAKGNILERFSAQQFPDLHSELNLSSLELGDSALYFCASSASLSPRDTQYFGPGTRLTVL.

In its sample, this clonotype was seen many times. This chain connects TRBV29-1 to TRBJ1-1, with TRBD1 matching 7 bases. The J segment lost 6 bases and the V segment lost 8 bases, leaving 6 bases of the junction unmatched. CDR1 is SQVTM and CDR2 is ANQGSEA in the germline V gene. CDR3 size: 11 residues. For the CDR3, the DNA is TGCAGCATACAGGGGAGGGCTGAAGCTTTCTTT. This sequence encodes CSIQGRAEAFF.

The table lists this clonotype with many counts. The genes are TRBV6-5 and TRBJ2-7; possible D gene TRBD2, 6 bases. CDR1 is MNHEY, CDR2 SVGAGI, per germline. The V end was cut by 0 bases, the J end by 6 bases, with 9 bases between. The CDR3 has 13 residues. CDR3 DNA sequence: TGTGCCAGCAGTTACTCGATGCGGGGCGAGCAGTACTTC. Encoded protein: CASSYSMRGEQYF.